Below, 10 T cell receptor beta chains from the same sample are listed, as sequenced in a study of radiotherapy plus CTLA-4 blockade in lung cancer. Only in-frame clones appear in the TCRdb table, and some are missing; sequencing was by immunoSEQ multiplex PCR. Of about 120,000 clones in the sample, 78% were seen once. The starting material was peripheral blood, obtained from a patient treated with radiotherapy plus ipilimumab. These receptors all come from a human donor with non-small cell lung cancer who had a partial response to radiotherapy plus ipilimumab.

The J gene is TRBJ1-2, the V gene TRBV28; 7 bases are shared with TRBD1. Germline V gene lookup returns CDR1 MDHEN and CDR2 SYDVKM. After removal of 7 bases from V and 3 bases from J, the junction contained 2 bases not matched to a gene. The CDR3 is made up of 12 amino acids. The DNA for the CDR3 is TGTGCCAGCACCACAGGGGACTATGGCTACACCTTC. It specifies CASTTGDYGYTF.

The rearrangement joins TRBV5-4 to TRBJ2-2; 7 nucleotides match TRBD1. Trimming took 4 bases from V and 4 from J; bases not matched to a gene: 7. This CDR3 is built from 15 residues. In germline, CDR1 is SGHNT, CDR2 YYREEE (reference sequence). The CDR3 region is CASSPRQGATGELFF. CDR3 bases: TGTGCCAGCAGCCCCCGACAGGGAGCCACCGGGGAGCTGTTTTTT.

The rearrangement links TRBV9 to TRBJ2-1; 9 bases map to TRBD2. The CDR3 extends over 15 amino acids. Germline values: CDR1 SGDLS, CDR2 YYNGEE. The junction had 2 bases not matched to a gene; V was cut back by 4 bases and J by 0 bases. CDR3 in DNA: TGTGCCAGCAGCCCTAGCGGGGCCTCCTACAATGAGCAGTTCTTC. The encoded protein is CASSPSGASYNEQFF. Complete variable domain (other parts from reference TRBV9 and TRBJ2-1): DSGVTQTPKHLITATGQRVTLRCSPRSGDLSVYWYQQSLDQGLQFLIQYYNGEERAKGNILERFSAQQFPDLHSELNLSSLELGDSALYFCASSPSGASYNEQFFGPGTRLTVL.

The chain employs TRBV6-1 and TRBJ2-7; D remains unclear. CDR3 size: 13 residues. V lost 3 bases and J lost 3, with 9 bases in between. The V gene's germline CDR1 is MNHNS and CDR2 SASEGT. CDR3 amino acids: CASSDNRDYEQYV. The DNA of the CDR3 is TGTGCCAGCAGTGACAACAGAGACTACGAGCAGTACGTC.

This clone was recorded a few times. The gene calls are TRBV6-5 and TRBJ1-2; the D is unclear. With 7 bases removed from V and 5 bases from J, the gap between germline ends came to 8 bases. The CDR3 runs 11 residues. From germline, CDR1 is MNHEY and CDR2 SVGAGI. The CDR3 reads CASTQRYGYTF. CDR3 bases: TGTGCCAGCACCCAGAGGTATGGCTACACCTTC.

The CDR3 DNA reads as TGTGCCAGCAGTTACGGGGGGGCGTCTGGCTACACCTTC. Protein: CASSYGGASGYTF. The V gene is TRBV6-5, the J gene TRBJ1-2; D might be TRBD1 (6 bases). Germline CDR1 is MNHEY and CDR2 is SVGAGI. CDR3 length equals 13 residues. Trimming left V 2 bases short and J 7 bases short, with 11 bases between.

This clone was counted a few times. The rearrangement uses TRBV28 and TRBJ1-3; D gene ambiguous. V dropped 3 bases and J dropped 7 bases, with 4 bases sitting between them. The V gene's germline CDR1 is MDHEN and CDR2 SYDVKM. The CDR3 runs 11 residues. The CDR3 nucleotides read TGTGCCAGCAGTTTTATCAACACCATATATTTT. It codes for CASSFINTIYF. The whole variable domain, filled in from reference TRBV28 and TRBJ1-3, reads DVKVTQSSRYLVKRTGEKVFLECVQDMDHENMFWYRQDPGLGLRLIYFSYDVKMKEKGDIPEGYSVSREKKERFSLILESASTNQTSMYLCASSFINTIYFGEGSWLTVV.

This clone appeared a few times. The chain employs TRBV28 and TRBJ2-5; 9 bases are shared with TRBD2. With V trimmed by 10 bases and J by 2 bases, 11 bases remained unmatched. From germline, CDR1 is MDHEN and CDR2 SYDVKM. The CDR3 consists of 15 residues. In DNA form, the CDR3 reads TGTGCCACCAGAGATATAGCGGGAGTACAAGAGACCCAGTACTTC. Translated: CATRDIAGVQETQYF.

The rearrangement links TRBV7-9 to TRBJ1-1; D not certain. From germline, CDR1 is SEHNR and CDR2 FQNEAQ (reference sequence). The CDR3 loop spans 15 amino acids. Trimming took off 3 bases at V and 1 base at J, with 12 bases between the two ends. Written as DNA, the CDR3 is TGTGCCAGCAGCTTTGATCTACCCTCGAACACTGAAGCTTTCTTT. Amino acids: CASSFDLPSNTEAFF.

The chain links TRBV29-1 to TRBJ1-2; TRBD1 aligns across 9 bases. CDR1 and CDR2 (germline): SQVTM, ANQGSEA. This CDR3 has 12 amino acids. V dropped 7 bases and J dropped 3; count of bases not matched to a gene: 3. CDR3 in amino acids: CSATGGYYGYTF. In nucleotides, the CDR3 is TGCAGCGCTACAGGGGGCTACTATGGCTACACCTTC. The full variable domain, rest sourced from reference TRBV29-1 and TRBJ1-2, is SAVISQKPSRDICQRGTSLTIQCQVDSQVTMMFWYRQQPGQSLTLIATANQGSEATYESGFVIDKFPISRPNLTFSTLTVSNMSPEDSSIYLCSATGGYYGYTFGSGTRLTVV.